Listed below are T cell receptor beta chains from one sample, sequenced in a study of T cell responses to AZD1222 COVID-19 vaccine. Here immunoSEQ multiplex PCR was the method, and the copy in TCRdb shows in-frame clones only, minus some. The sample has about 110,000 clones, about 86% seen once. This specimen was peripheral blood, taken on day 0 of AZD1222 vaccination. The receptors come from an adult in good health. Each CDR3 is given without its conserved first and last residue. Each record gives: V gene, J gene, CDR3 length, CDR3 protein.

TRBV5-1	TRBJ2-3	14	ASSLAIGGLGDTQY
TRBV10-1	TRBJ2-5	13	ASSESSGAQETQY
TRBV6-1	TRBJ1-1	10	ASSEVKRWAF
TRBV6-2/TRBV6-3	TRBJ1-5	14	ASSPTGALLDQPQH
TRBV19	TRBJ2-1	13	ASRFTGRGGDEQF
TRBV29-1	TRBJ1-3	10	SVFYPGNTIY
TRBV18	TRBJ1-1	12	ASSPRTEHTEAF
TRBV3-1/TRBV3-2	TRBJ1-3	13	ASNPQRLSGNTIY
TRBV19	TRBJ1-3	13	ASSHRPPSGNTIY
TRBV9	TRBJ2-1	11	ASSPSSYNEQF
TRBV6-5	TRBJ1-6	13	ASSYRVRGDSPLH
TRBV27	TRBJ2-7	8	ASTRNEQY
TRBV10-2	TRBJ1-2	13	ASSAAGGGLYGYT
TRBV27	TRBJ1-3	17	ASSSLWRDRTNSGNTIY
TRBV3-1/TRBV3-2	TRBJ2-7	15	ASSQDLGQVNSYEQY
TRBV18	TRBJ2-3	12	ASSPRGAQDTQY
TRBV5-5	TRBJ2-1	15	ASSLAIGANKDNEQF
TRBV5-1	TRBJ1-2	12	ASSLTGTGYGYT
TRBV6-5	TRBJ2-3	12	ASSLRDREDTQY
TRBV28	TRBJ1-5	13	ASSLTLMGNQPQH
TRBV30	TRBJ1-5	12	AWNLGDRHQPQH
TRBV11-1	TRBJ1-1	13	ASSLARRGNTEAF
TRBV10-2	TRBJ2-1	17	ASSDLTSSGGPLYNEQF
TRBV2	TRBJ2-3	12	ASSDQPNTDTQY
TRBV19	TRBJ1-6	13	ASLQGAAPDSPLH
TRBV10-1	TRBJ1-5	10	ASSDSNQPQH
TRBV27	TRBJ2-3	11	ASTLAHTDTQY
TRBV18	TRBJ1-1	13	ASSLPGEGTREAF
TRBV14	TRBJ2-6	14	ASSQDYLSGANVLT
TRBV5-1	TRBJ2-1	12	ASSREGLFNEQF
TRBV3-1/TRBV3-2	TRBJ1-3	14	ASSQDRGNSGNTIY
TRBV5-6	TRBJ2-3	15	ASSLRGRQGRGKTQY
TRBV5-8	TRBJ1-2	12	ASSPTGVDYGYT
TRBV30	TRBJ1-6	14	AWRLQVFSYNSPLH
TRBV7-9	TRBJ2-5	11	ASSLAGGETQY
TRBV30	TRBJ2-4	13	AWSAGGTGENIQY
TRBV5-5	TRBJ1-6	14	ASSFSNRRINSPLH
TRBV24-1	TRBJ2-2	15	ATSDPPGQGYTGELF
TRBV12-3/TRBV12-4	TRBJ1-2	11	ASSPPGLYGYT
TRBV28	TRBJ1-5	15	ASSFWFRTGGGQPQH
TRBV6-5	TRBJ2-5	12	ASRGGGGRETQY
TRBV5-4	TRBJ2-1	10	ASSLITGEQF
TRBV30	TRBJ1-2	10	AWRGTDYGYT
TRBV29-1	TRBJ2-7	12	SVGEVGAAYEQY
TRBV28	TRBJ1-2	15	ASSLFGEGRNYGGYT
TRBV2	TRBJ2-7	13	ASRQNTRPQGEQY
TRBV7-6	TRBJ1-3	14	ASSSYIGRSGNTIY
TRBV28	TRBJ2-2	13	ATATSGELTGELF
TRBV7-9	TRBJ2-5	12	ASSYTGGLETQY
TRBV7-2	TRBJ2-7	12	ASRTGHNYYEQY
TRBV30	TRBJ2-5	9	AWTTSGAQY
TRBV5-1	TRBJ2-4	14	ASSLEVAGGGNIQY
TRBV18	TRBJ1-6	13	ASSPDDRGNSPLH
TRBV28	TRBJ1-2	15	ATSTEVTNTLNYGYT
TRBV20-1	TRBJ2-1	11	SASVDPYNEQF
TRBV7-2	TRBJ1-5	12	ASSRTGDNQPQH
TRBV20-1	TRBJ1-2	9	STTGDYGYT
TRBV5-6	TRBJ1-1	12	ASSLKAGAAEAF